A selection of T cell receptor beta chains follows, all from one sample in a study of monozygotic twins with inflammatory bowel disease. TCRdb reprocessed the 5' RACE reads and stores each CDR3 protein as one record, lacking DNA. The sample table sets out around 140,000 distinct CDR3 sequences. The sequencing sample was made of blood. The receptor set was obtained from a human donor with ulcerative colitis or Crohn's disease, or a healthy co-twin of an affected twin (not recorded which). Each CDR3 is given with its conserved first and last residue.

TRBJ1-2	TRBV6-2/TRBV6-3	CASRYPAQGYTF
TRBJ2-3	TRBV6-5	CASSYYRDTDTQYF
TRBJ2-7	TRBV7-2	CASSLGRDYEQYF
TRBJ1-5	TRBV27	CASSHRTGIQPQHF
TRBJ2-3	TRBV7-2	CASSLRLVPDTQYF
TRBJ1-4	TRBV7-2	CASSLQGRSNEKLFF
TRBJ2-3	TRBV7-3	CASSLLGLAGDTQYF
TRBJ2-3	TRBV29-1	CSVNEGPDTQYF
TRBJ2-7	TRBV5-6	CASSLYVGQGPYEQYF
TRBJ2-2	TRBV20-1	CSARVDTGELFF
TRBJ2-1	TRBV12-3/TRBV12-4	CASIPMNGNNEQFF
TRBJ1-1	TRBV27	CASSLQWTTEAFF
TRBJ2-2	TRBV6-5	CASSYGTGNTGELFF
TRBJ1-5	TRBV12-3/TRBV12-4	CASSLGGLQPQHF
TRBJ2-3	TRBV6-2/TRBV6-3	CASSYSLDSQNTQYF
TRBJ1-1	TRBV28	CASRGRQAEAFF
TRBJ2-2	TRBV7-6	CASSLGLTSRLNGELFF
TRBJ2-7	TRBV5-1	CASSPGGAVKPYEQYF
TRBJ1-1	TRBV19	CASSEDRGNTEAFF
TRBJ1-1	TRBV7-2	CASSLMYTEAFF
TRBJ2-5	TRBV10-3	CATQRRNQETQYF
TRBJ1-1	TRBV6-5	CASSYSRGGISTEAFF
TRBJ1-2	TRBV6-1	CASKALVGDLYGYTF
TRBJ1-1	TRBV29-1	CSVGGNLIAFF
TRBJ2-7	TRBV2	CASSGRDRVPEQYF